This T cell receptor (beta chain) was sequenced for a study of CD8 T cells in ankylosing spondylitis. Trimming cost V 4 bases and J 3 bases, with 14 bases left between them. Germline CDR1 is SGHDT and CDR2 is YYEEEE. CDR3 size: 14 residues. Via MiXCR, TCRdb re-called the 5' RACE reads, giving one row per CDR3 protein. Of under 170,000 distinct CDR3 sequences in the sample, approximately 44% were seen once. This clonotype was recorded many times. A much larger clone lies a single base off, so this may be a read error. This clonotype originated in a male donor with ankylosing spondylitis. This chain uses TRBV5-6 with TRBJ2-7; unclear D gene. Sequences were obtained from synovial fluid, either unsorted or a sorted T cell fraction (not recorded which). CDR3 in DNA: TGTGCCAGCAGCCCCGTGGTCGGCGGCTACGAGCAGTACTTC. Its translation is CASSPVVGGYEQYF.